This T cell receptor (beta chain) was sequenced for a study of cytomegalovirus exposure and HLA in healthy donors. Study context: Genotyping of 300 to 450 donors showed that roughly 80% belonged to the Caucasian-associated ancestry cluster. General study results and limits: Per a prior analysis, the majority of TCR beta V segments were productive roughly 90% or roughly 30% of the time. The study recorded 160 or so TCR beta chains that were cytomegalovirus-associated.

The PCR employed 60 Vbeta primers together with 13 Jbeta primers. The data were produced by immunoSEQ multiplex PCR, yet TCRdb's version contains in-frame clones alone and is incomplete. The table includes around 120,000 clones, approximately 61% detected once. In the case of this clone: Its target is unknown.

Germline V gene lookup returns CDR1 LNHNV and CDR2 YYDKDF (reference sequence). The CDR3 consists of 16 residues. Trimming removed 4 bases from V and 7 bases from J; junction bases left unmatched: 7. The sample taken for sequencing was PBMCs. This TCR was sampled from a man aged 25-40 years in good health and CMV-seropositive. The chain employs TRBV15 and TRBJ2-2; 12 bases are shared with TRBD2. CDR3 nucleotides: TGTGCCACCAGCACCCGATCGGGACTAGCGGGCGGGGAGCTGTTTTTT. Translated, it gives CATSTRSGLAGGELFF.